This T cell receptor beta chain was identified in a study of T cell responses to AZD1222 COVID-19 vaccine. Study summary: It was second doses at about 4 or about 12 weeks that were pooled. Study outcomes and limitations: Unmutated variant regions reportedly attract nearly half of all spike-specific TCRs. At study baseline, merely five or six AZD1222 recipients were seropositive.

The CDR3 runs to 15 residues. Germline CDR1 and CDR2: LGHDT and YNNKEL (reference sequence). V was pared by 3 bases and J by 5 bases, with 14 bases between. The protocol was immunoSEQ multiplex PCR, while the TCRdb copy is restricted to in-frame clones and leaves out a portion. Of some 94,000 clones listed, 90% to 95% were seen once; the top ten hold 12%. On this clone: Its matching antigen is unknown.

This chain links TRBV3-1 (or the pseudogene TRBV3-2) with TRBJ2-1; no clear D gene. The sequences come from peripheral blood, collected on day 0 of AZD1222 vaccination. The source of this sequence is an adult in good health. The CDR3 protein is CASSQEPLLNNEQFF. CDR3 DNA: TGTGCCAGCAGCCAGGAACCCCTTCTGAACAATGAGCAGTTCTTC.